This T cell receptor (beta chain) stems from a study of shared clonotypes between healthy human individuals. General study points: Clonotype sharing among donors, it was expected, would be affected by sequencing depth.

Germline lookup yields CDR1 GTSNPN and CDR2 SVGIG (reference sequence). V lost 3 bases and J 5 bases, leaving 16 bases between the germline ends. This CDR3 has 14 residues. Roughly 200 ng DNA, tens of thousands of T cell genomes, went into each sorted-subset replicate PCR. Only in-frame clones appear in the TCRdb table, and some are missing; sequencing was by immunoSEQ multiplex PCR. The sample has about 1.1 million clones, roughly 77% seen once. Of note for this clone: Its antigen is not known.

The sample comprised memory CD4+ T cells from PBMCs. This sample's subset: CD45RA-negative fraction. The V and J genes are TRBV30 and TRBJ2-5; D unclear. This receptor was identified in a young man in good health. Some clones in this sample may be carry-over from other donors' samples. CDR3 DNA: TGTGCCTGGAGCCCGGGCCTTCCTGGGGAGACCCAGTACTTC. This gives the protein CAWSPGLPGETQYF.